This T cell receptor (beta chain) was profiled in a study of blood T cell repertoires in COVID-19. Study-level background: The study drew acute and convalescent COVID-19 samples from the United States, Italy and Spain. T cells, B-cell-depleted T cells, or PBMCs provided the cDNA or gDNA that served as material.

CDR3 size: 16 residues. Trimming pared 0 bases from V and 1 base from J, leaving 13 bases between. The germline gives CDR1 MNHNY, CDR2 SVGAGI (reference sequence). In the source study's methods: How many nucleated cells were present was estimated from reference gene primer amplification. TCRdb's copy holds only in-frame clones and misses some; the assay was immunoSEQ multiplex PCR. D and trimming were read from the DNA, whereas the V and J calls and clone size are those reported in that table. The repertoire holds under 150,000 clones, with over 70% as singletons. The TCR originated in a man aged 50 to 60 with active COVID-19. The chain employs TRBV6-6 and TRBJ2-7; D unresolved. The sample taken for sequencing was peripheral blood. The CDR3 bases are TGTGCCAGCAGTTACTCAGAGAGTCCCATTTCCTACGAGCAGTACTTC. Protein sequence: CASSYSESPISYEQYF.